The 22 T cell receptor beta chains below all came from one sample that was sequenced in a study of T cells in Graves' hyperthyroidism and ophthalmopathy. RNA transcripts served as the template for amplifying TCR beta CDR3 regions. HTBI primers were employed in a first-round RT-PCR of the TCR CDR3. TCRdb re-derived calls from the multiplex PCR reads in MiXCR, one entry per CDR3 protein. This sample has a few hundred thousand distinct CDR3 sequences; approximately 14% occur once, and the top ten carry about 14%. The sample comprised blood. The source is a middle-aged woman with Graves' hyperthyroidism.

The chain carries TRBV5-1 and TRBJ2-4; possible D gene TRBD2, 6 bases. The CDR3 length is 17 residues. Germline lookup yields CDR1 SGHRS and CDR2 YFSETQ. V lost 3 bases and J lost 3, with 19 bases in between. DNA for the CDR3: TGCGCCAGCAGCTGGCCTGTGGAGGGCCCGGGCAAAAACATTCAGTACTTC. It encodes CASSWPVEGPGKNIQYF.

This clonotype was seen ten or more times. The genes are TRBV28 and TRBJ2-7, with TRBD1 matching 8 bases. This CDR3 contains 15 residues. Looked up from germline, CDR1 is MDHEN and CDR2 is SYDVKM. With V trimmed by 7 bases and J by 2 bases, 10 bases remained unmatched. CDR3 sequence: CASIQIGQGPYEQYF. CDR3 coding DNA: TGTGCCAGCATCCAAATAGGACAGGGCCCCTACGAGCAGTACTTC.

This clonotype was seen a few times. The rearrangement links TRBV27 to TRBJ1-5, with 9 bases aligning to TRBD1. CDR1 and CDR2 (germline): MNHEY, SMNVEV (reference sequence). The CDR3 loop spans 15 amino acids. J lost 6 bases, V lost 2 bases, and 5 bases had no gene match. CDR3 amino acids: CASSLAGQGGQPQHF. The CDR3 nucleotides read TGTGCCAGCAGTTTAGCGGGACAGGGAGGTCAGCCCCAGCATTTT.

This clonotype was seen ten or more times. The rearrangement uses TRBV4-1 and TRBJ1-4; D unclear. The CDR3 consists of 16 residues. V was cut by 0 bases and J by 0 bases, with 8 bases left in between. Looked up from germline, CDR1 is MGHRA and CDR2 is YSYEKL. CDR3 sequence (DNA): TGCGCCAGCAGCCAAGATGACGGTGCAACTAATGAAAAACTGTTTTTT. Translation: CASSQDDGATNEKLFF.

Many counts were recorded for this clonotype. The V gene is TRBV3-1, the J gene TRBJ1-2; TRBD1 matches at 8 bases. This CDR3 has 15 amino acids. CDR1 and CDR2 (germline): LGHDT, YNNKEL (reference sequence). The ends lost 5 bases at V and 1 base at J; junction bases unmatched: 6. As DNA, the CDR3 is TGTGCCAGCAGCTACCTAGGACAGGGTAACTATGGCTACACCTTC. Amino acid sequence: CASSYLGQGNYGYTF.

The chain employs TRBV6-1 and TRBJ1-1; the D gene is possibly TRBD1 (5 bases). Germline V gene lookup returns CDR1 MNHNS and CDR2 SASEGT. Trimming removed 5 bases at V and 2 bases at J, with 12 bases between. The CDR3 has 14 amino acids. CDR3 amino acids: CASSYGGTNTEAFF. The CDR3 bases are TGTGCCAGCAGTTATGGGGGGACCAACACTGAAGCTTTCTTT.

This clonotype was recorded many times. The J gene is TRBJ1-1, the V gene TRBV28; tentative D call: TRBD1 (5 bases). Germline V CDR1 and CDR2: MDHEN, SYDVKM. This CDR3 spans 13 amino acids. V lost 2 bases and J lost 5, with 9 bases in between. The DNA of the CDR3 is TGTGCCAGCAGTTTACAGGGCCCGACTGAAGCTTTCTTT. Its protein product is CASSLQGPTEAFF.

The chain couples TRBV28 to TRBJ2-3; 9 nucleotides agree with TRBD2. The germline CDR1 and CDR2 sequences are MDHEN and SYDVKM. V lost 4 bases and J lost 4; bases outside the gene matches: 9. There are 16 residues in the CDR3. The CDR3: CASSWAAGGPADTQYF. CDR3 in DNA: TGTGCCAGCAGTTGGGCGGCGGGAGGGCCCGCAGATACGCAGTATTTT.

This clonotype was found many times. This chain uses TRBV2 with TRBJ1-2; D remains ambiguous. This CDR3 has 16 amino acids. V lost 7 bases and J 0 bases, leaving 18 bases between the germline ends. Per germline, CDR1 SNHLY and CDR2 FYNNEI. The CDR3 region is CASNDVDGWANYGYTF. The DNA for the CDR3 is TGTGCCAGCAATGACGTCGACGGCTGGGCTAACTATGGCTACACCTTC. The full variable domain, its missing parts supplied by reference TRBV2 and TRBJ1-2, is EPEVTQTPSHQVTQMGQEVILRCVPISNHLYFYWYRQILGQKVEFLVSFYNNEISEKSEIFDDQFSVERPDGSNFTLKIRSTKLEDSAMYFCASNDVDGWANYGYTFGSGTRLTVV.

There are a few counts of this clonotype. V and J are TRBV6-1 and TRBJ1-1; 7 bases agree with TRBD1. The germline V gene encodes CDR1 MNHNS and CDR2 SASEGT. This CDR3 comprises 12 residues. The trim removed 8 bases at V and 7 bases at J, leaving 7 bases unmatched. The CDR3 sequence is CASPDRDNEAFF. The CDR3 DNA follows: TGTGCCAGCCCCGACAGGGACAATGAAGCTTTCTTT.

This clonotype appeared a few times. The rearrangement joins TRBV4-1 to TRBJ2-1; 11 nucleotides line up with TRBD1. The CDR3 runs 16 residues. The V gene's germline CDR1 is MGHRA and CDR2 YSYEKL. V gave up 0 bases and J gave up 6 bases; unmatched junction bases: 4. This CDR3 is CASSQEGGTGGNEQFF. The CDR3 DNA follows: TGCGCCAGCAGCCAAGAAGGGGGGACAGGGGGCAATGAGCAGTTCTTC.

The genes are TRBV7-2 and TRBJ1-3; D is ambiguous. The CDR3 is 16 residues long. Trimming stripped 1 base from V and 4 bases from J, with 14 bases between. The germline V gene encodes CDR1 SGHTA and CDR2 FQGNSA. This CDR3 is CASSLGPGNLGNTIYF. In DNA, the CDR3 is TGTGCCAGCAGCTTAGGTCCGGGTAATTTGGGAAACACCATATATTTT.

Many counts were recorded for this clonotype. The V call is TRBV27, the J call TRBJ1-5; D is perhaps TRBD1 (5 bases). Looked up from germline, CDR1 is MNHEY and CDR2 is SMNVEV (reference sequence). V gave up 8 bases and J gave up 3 bases, with 8 bases separating them. This CDR3 contains 12 residues. The CDR3 DNA sequence: TGTGCCAGCGGGGGGGTCAATCAGCCCCAGCATTTT. Translation: CASGGVNQPQHF.

The chain carries TRBV5-1 and TRBJ2-2; D is possibly TRBD1 (6 bases). This CDR3 region has 16 residues. In germline, CDR1 is SGHRS, CDR2 YFSETQ. Between the trimmed V and J ends, which lost 2 bases and 4 bases, there was a span of 15 bases. The DNA of the CDR3 is TGCGCCAGCAGCTTCCGGACAGCCCTCGGCACCGGGGAGCTGTTTTTT. This sequence encodes CASSFRTALGTGELFF.

Only a few counts were recorded for this clonotype. The chain couples TRBV29-1 to TRBJ1-1; perhaps TRBD1 as D (5 bases). The ends were cut back, 6 bases at V and 5 bases at J, with 10 bases in the middle. Germline assignment: CDR1 SQVTM and CDR2 ANQGSEA. The CDR3 runs to 11 residues. The CDR3 DNA reads as TGCAGCGTCGGAAGGGGAACTGAAGCTTTCTTT. Amino acids: CSVGRGTEAFF.

There are many counts of this clonotype. The chain links TRBV5-1 to TRBJ2-1; 8 positions match TRBD2. The CDR3 runs to 19 residues. V was pared by 4 bases and J by 0 bases, with 15 bases of the junction left unmatched. Germline CDR1 is SGHRS and CDR2 is YFSETQ. The CDR3 DNA follows: TGCGCCAGCAGCCCATACGCAAGCGGGGGCCCAAGCTCCTACAATGAGCAGTTCTTC. It translates to CASSPYASGGPSSYNEQFF.

This clonotype was seen a few times. V and J are TRBV2 and TRBJ1-2; tentatively, D is TRBD1 (5 bases). The V gene lost 4 bases and the J gene lost 1 base, with 10 bases spanning the gap. Germline V gene sequence: CDR1 SNHLY, CDR2 FYNNEI. CDR3 length: 14 residues. The CDR3 sequence is CASSAGTHNYGYTF. The CDR3 DNA reads as TGTGCCAGCAGTGCCGGGACTCATAACTATGGCTACACCTTC.

This clonotype occurred many times. Here the CDR3 DNA reads TGCAGTGCCCGGGAACAAGAGACCCAGTACTTC. Its translation: CSAREQETQYF. This chain links TRBV20-1 with TRBJ2-5; D possibly corresponds to TRBD2 (5 bases). The CDR3 runs 11 residues. Germline loops: CDR1 DFQATT, CDR2 SNEGSKA (reference sequence). Trimming took 6 bases from V and 2 from J, leaving 7 bases between them.

This clonotype was seen more than once but under ten times. This chain connects TRBV2 to TRBJ2-5; no firm D call. Germline CDR1 SNHLY, CDR2 FYNNEI. The CDR3 totals 14 residues. V lost 1 base and J 5 bases, leaving 11 bases between the germline ends. The CDR3 region is CASSEDKLIETQYF. The CDR3 DNA sequence: TGTGCCAGCAGTGAAGACAAGTTAATTGAGACCCAGTACTTC.

This clonotype appeared many times. The chain has TRBV28 and TRBJ2-3, with TRBD2 matching over 11 bases. V was pared by 6 bases and J by 2 bases, with 13 bases of the junction left unmatched. This CDR3 comprises 18 residues. Germline CDR1 and CDR2: MDHEN and SYDVKM. The CDR3 is CASRHSGRASPTTDTQYF. DNA for the CDR3: TGTGCCAGCAGACATAGCGGGAGGGCCTCGCCTACCACAGATACGCAGTATTTT.

The J gene is TRBJ2-5, the V gene TRBV12-3 or TRBV12-4; unclear D gene. With 5 bases removed from V and 1 base from J, the gap between germline ends came to 8 bases. The CDR3 covers 13 residues. The CDR3 DNA sequence: TGTGCCAGCAGTCCCCAGCCCCAAGAGACCCAGTACTTC. Translated: CASSPQPQETQYF.

V usage is TRBV19 and J usage is TRBJ1-1; D ambiguous. The CDR3 runs to 13 residues. V was clipped by 2 bases and J by 1 base, with 5 bases between them. Per germline, CDR1 LNHDA and CDR2 SQIVND (reference sequence). Here the CDR3 DNA reads TGTGCCAGTAGTATAAGCCGGAACACTGAAGCTTTCTTT. Translating it yields CASSISRNTEAFF.